What follows describes a single TCR beta chain. Trimming stripped 6 bases from V and 3 bases from J, with 8 bases between. The CDR3 consists of 12 residues. Looked up from germline, CDR1 is MNHEY and CDR2 is SVGAGI. The TCR beta repertoire was assessed by survey-level immunoSEQ sequencing. The protocol was immunoSEQ multiplex PCR, while the TCRdb copy is restricted to in-frame clones and leaves out a portion. The table records about 50,000 clones, over 85% of them present only once. Sequences were obtained from PBMCs. The chain links TRBV6-5 to TRBJ1-2, with a weak D call TRBD1 (6 bases). This sequence was found in a man aged 40-49 years with rheumatoid arthritis. CDR3 protein: CASRTGYYGYTF. CDR3 bases: TGTGCCAGCAGGACAGGTTACTATGGCTACACCTTC.